The 13 T cell receptor beta chains below come from one sample, sequenced in a study of CD8+ T cells in alopecia areata. RNA was extracted and reverse transcribed into cDNA as the sequencing template. Some clones are missing from TCRdb's copy, which holds only in-frame ones; the method was immunoSEQ multiplex PCR. The sample consists of roughly 250,000 clones, 60% of them appearing once. Treatment meaning: oral pan-JAK inhibitor, 5-10 mg twice daily. The input for sequencing was CD4+ T cells sorted from blood, taken around week 53, from a patient treated with tofacitinib. These receptors all stem from a human donor with alopecia areata.

The J gene is TRBJ2-3, the V gene TRBV30, with unresolved D. This CDR3 spans 14 amino acids. Germline-derived CDR1 and CDR2 are GTSNPN and SVGIG (reference sequence). Trimming removed 4 bases at V and 0 bases at J, with 11 bases between. The CDR3 DNA sequence: TGTGCCTGGAATATGAGGATGAGCACAGATACGCAGTATTTT. This encodes CAWNMRMSTDTQYF.

This chain connects TRBV29-1 to TRBJ2-3; TRBD2 matches 11 bases. This CDR3 spans 14 amino acids. V lost 4 bases, J lost 7 bases, and 7 bases stayed unmatched. Germline CDR1 is SQVTM and CDR2 is ANQGSEA. The CDR3 protein is CSVVPSGGLYTQYF. The CDR3 nucleotides read TGCAGCGTTGTACCTAGCGGGGGGTTATATACGCAGTATTTT.

The chain joins TRBV2 to TRBJ2-5; 7 bases match TRBD1. J was trimmed by 5 bases and V by 10 bases; bases with no gene match: 7. Germline V gene data show CDR1 as SNHLY and CDR2 as FYNNEI. The CDR3 has 12 residues. The CDR3 region has the DNA TGTGCCACCTTTGGACAGGCTGAGACCCAGTACTTC. Its translation: CATFGQAETQYF.

J is TRBJ2-5 and V is TRBV10-3; TRBD1 matches 7 bases. This CDR3 has 13 amino acids. V shed 6 bases and J 3 bases; nucleotides not matched to a gene: 4. Germline CDR1 reads ENHRY; CDR2 reads SYGVKD. CDR3 in amino acids: CAISPDREETQYF. CDR3 in DNA: TGTGCCATCAGCCCTGACAGGGAAGAGACCCAGTACTTC.

The chain employs TRBV14 and TRBJ1-6; possible D gene TRBD1, 6 bases. This CDR3 spans 16 amino acids. With 5 bases removed from V and 5 bases from J, the gap between germline ends came to 16 bases. The germline V gene encodes CDR1 SGHDN and CDR2 FVKESK. CDR3 sequence: CASSERWTVNNSPLHF. The DNA of the CDR3 is TGTGCCAGCAGCGAACGATGGACAGTTAATAATTCACCCCTCCACTTT.

Only a few counts were recorded for this clone. At one end the junction does not follow the germline gene, possibly because of a read error. V is TRBV4-3 and J is TRBJ1-5, with unresolved D. This CDR3 has 13 residues. Germline lookup yields CDR1 LGHNA and CDR2 YSLEER. The DNA for the CDR3 is TGCGCCAGCAGTCAAGACATTTATCAGCCCCAGCATTTT. Translating it yields CASSQDIYQPQHF.

V and J are TRBV5-1 and TRBJ1-1; D not certain. Germline CDR1 and CDR2: SGHRS and YFSETQ. This CDR3 is 11 amino acids long. The ends were cut back, 3 bases at V and 3 bases at J, with 3 bases in the middle. The CDR3 spells CASSSYTEAFF. DNA of the CDR3: TGCGCCAGCAGCTCTTACACTGAAGCTTTCTTT.

Remarks on this clone: This sample includes further DNA sequences coding for the same CDR3. This chain uses TRBV5-1 with TRBJ2-3, with TRBD1 matching 9 bases. Germline trimming cut 3 bases from V and 0 bases from J; bases unmatched to any gene: 2. CDR1 is SGHRS, CDR2 YFSETQ, per germline. This CDR3 comprises 15 residues. CDR3 amino acids: CASSSGTGSTDTQYF. CDR3 coding DNA: TGCGCCAGCAGCTCCGGGACAGGGAGCACAGATACGCAGTATTTT.

This clone showed up just a few times. The chain recombines TRBV29-1 with TRBJ1-1, with TRBD1 matching 7 bases. This CDR3 is 13 amino acids long. Germline trimming cut 7 bases from V and 6 bases from J; bases unmatched to any gene: 11. CDR1 is SQVTM and CDR2 is ANQGSEA in the germline V gene. Here the CDR3 DNA reads TGCAGCGGGACAGGACAGGCGAGCGCTGAAGCTTTCTTT. Amino acid sequence: CSGTGQASAEAFF. The complete variable domain, with remaining parts taken from reference TRBV29-1 and TRBJ1-1, reads SAVISQKPSRDICQRGTSLTIQCQVDSQVTMMFWYRQQPGQSLTLIATANQGSEATYESGFVIDKFPISRPNLTFSTLTVSNMSPEDSSIYLCSGTGQASAEAFFGQGTRLTVV.

There are a few counts of this clone. This rearrangement joins TRBV18 to TRBJ2-3; 9 bases fit TRBD2. The CDR3 covers 16 residues. The V segment lost 2 bases and the J segment 2 bases; nucleotides outside the gene matches: 5. The germline V gene has CDR1 KGHSH and CDR2 LQKENI. The CDR3 DNA is TGTGCCAGCTCACCAAAGACTAGCGGCACCACAGATACGCAGTATTTT. It codes for CASSPKTSGTTDTQYF.

The chain carries TRBV2 and TRBJ1-5; a possible D gene is TRBD1 (5 bases). The V end lost 4 bases, the J end lost 0 bases, and 13 bases lay between the germline ends. This CDR3 contains 16 residues. Germline V CDR1 and CDR2: SNHLY, FYNNEI. The CDR3 bases are TGTGCCAGCAGTGGGCAGGGAGTATATAGCAATCAGCCCCAGCATTTT. This encodes CASSGQGVYSNQPQHF.

The CDR3 sequence is CASSIVRGEQYF. The CDR3, as DNA: TGTGCCAGTAGCATCGTCAGGGGAGAGCAGTACTTC. V is TRBV19 and J is TRBJ2-7; D perhaps matches TRBD1 (6 bases). The CDR3 consists of 12 residues. The V gene lost 6 bases and the J gene lost 7 bases, with 13 bases spanning the gap. Germline values: CDR1 LNHDA, CDR2 SQIVND (reference sequence).

The CDR3 is CAWSGAGELFF. The CDR3 bases are TGTGCCTGGAGTGGGGCCGGGGAGCTGTTTTTT. The gene calls are TRBV30 and TRBJ2-2; D ambiguous. This CDR3 is 11 amino acids long. Germline CDR1 GTSNPN, CDR2 SVGIG (reference sequence). V lost 1 base, J lost 6 bases, and 3 bases lay in between.